The 29 T cell receptor beta chains presented below share a single source sample, sequenced in a study of blood T cells in healthy people across ages. A second PCR of 7 to 11 cycles used a sample-barcoded 5' primer and a J-beta primer mix. TCRdb redid the calling of the 5' RACE reads with MiXCR, one entry per CDR3 protein. The table records hundreds of thousands of distinct CDR3 sequences, about 61% of them present only once. Sequencing was done on a sample of blood. All receptors come from a man between 35 and 55 years old in good health.

This clonotype has more than one count but fewer than ten. J is TRBJ1-5 and V is TRBV21-1. TRBV21-1 is termed a pseudogene. The CDR3 loop spans 17 amino acids. The CDR3 nucleotides are TGTGCCAGCAGCCCACGAACAAAGACCGGAAGCAATCAGCCCCAGCATTTT. Protein product: CASSPRTKTGSNQPQHF.

This clonotype was picked up one time. CDR3 region: CASSLDRLPETQYF. As DNA, the CDR3 is TGTGCCAGCAGCTTGGATCGGCTTCCGGAGACCCAGTACTTC. The genes are TRBV5-6 and TRBJ2-7; D is unresolved. The tail of the sequence fits TRBJ2-5 better, so the J call may be wrong. This CDR3 is built from 14 residues. In germline, CDR1 is SGHDT, CDR2 YYEEEE.

This clonotype has a handful of counts. The chain couples TRBV20-1 to TRBJ2-5, with 10 nucleotides matching TRBD2. The CDR3 is 17 amino acids. Germline CDR1 reads DFQATT; CDR2 reads SNEGSKA (reference sequence). Germline trimming cut 0 bases from V and 2 bases from J; bases unmatched to any gene: 9. This CDR3 is CSARDLRLAGGQETQYF. CDR3 DNA: TGCAGTGCTAGAGACCTTAGACTAGCGGGTGGTCAAGAGACCCAGTACTTC.

The chain couples TRBV28 to TRBJ1-2, with D unresolved. The CDR3 sequence is 14 residues long. Germline V gene data show CDR1 as MDHEN and CDR2 as SYDVKM. Trimming left V 2 bases short and J 0 bases short, with 7 bases between. The CDR3: CASSLVGTNYGYTF. DNA for the CDR3: TGTGCCAGCAGTTTAGTGGGGACTAACTATGGCTACACCTTC.

The chain recombines TRBV4-2 with TRBJ2-6, with a tentative D call TRBD2 (6 bases). The germline CDR1 and CDR2 sequences are LGHNA and YNFKEQ. V lost 0 bases, J lost 3 bases, and 12 bases lay in between. CDR3 size: 17 residues. CDR3 nucleotide sequence: TGTGCCAGCAGCCAAGAAGGAGGGCCCGGTGGGGCCAACGTCCTGACTTTC. Translating it yields CASSQEGGPGGANVLTF.

This chain uses TRBV2 with TRBJ2-1; 7 positions agree with TRBD2. CDR3 length: 15 residues. The junction had 6 bases not matched to a gene; V was cut back by 5 bases and J by 2 bases. Germline CDR1 and CDR2: SNHLY and FYNNEI. CDR3 in amino acids: CASSNSGPTYNEQFF. DNA of the CDR3: TGTGCCAGCAGTAATAGCGGGCCCACCTACAATGAGCAGTTCTTC.

The V call is TRBV6-2 or TRBV6-3, the J call TRBJ2-4; 7 bases map to TRBD2. The CDR3 contains 15 residues. The germline gives CDR1 MNHEY, CDR2 SVGEGT. Trimming removed 5 bases from V and 6 bases from J; junction bases left unmatched: 10. The CDR3 bases are TGTGCCAGCAGTGACCCGGGACCGGGGGGAAACATTCAGTACTTC. Translating it yields CASSDPGPGGNIQYF.

The chain couples TRBV20-1 to TRBJ2-1; 14 nucleotides agree with TRBD2. V trimming: 4 bases; J trimming: 7 bases; junction bases outside the gene matches: 6. The germline V gene has CDR1 DFQATT and CDR2 SNEGSKA (reference sequence). The CDR3 contains 15 residues. The CDR3 DNA follows: TGCAGTGCTACCCAGACTAGCGGGAGGGAAAATGAGCAGTTCTTC. It specifies CSATQTSGRENEQFF.

The rearrangement uses TRBV7-9 and TRBJ2-1; D is possibly TRBD2 (5 bases). Germline CDR1 and CDR2: SEHNR and FQNEAQ (reference sequence). Trimming pared 1 base from V and 7 bases from J, leaving 14 bases between. This CDR3 spans 15 amino acids. The CDR3 loop is CASSLVGLAGNEQFF. CDR3 DNA: TGTGCCAGCAGCTTAGTTGGGCTAGCCGGGAATGAGCAGTTCTTC.

This clonotype was observed once. This chain links TRBV11-2 with TRBJ1-2; D unresolved. The CDR3 has 13 amino acids. The V gene's germline CDR1 is SGHAT and CDR2 FQNNGV. Trimming stripped 9 bases from V and 0 bases from J, with 11 bases between. The CDR3 protein is CASTPSTNYGYTF. The CDR3, as DNA: TGTGCCAGTACGCCCAGCACTAACTATGGCTACACCTTC.

With respect to this clonotype: A read error may be the cause here, since a much bigger clone is one base away. The chain is built from TRBV24-1 and TRBJ2-1; no clear D gene. The DNA end is more similar to TRBJ2-7, so the J call may be wrong. The CDR3 consists of 16 residues. CDR1 KGHDR and CDR2 SFDVKD come from the germline V gene. CDR3 amino acids: CATSISGGSSYNEQYF. The CDR3, as DNA: TGTGCCACCAGTATTTCTGGCGGAAGCTCCTACAATGAGCAGTACTTC.

Turning to this clonotype: Compared with germline, one end of the junction differs, possibly owing to a read error. This chain links TRBV4-2 with TRBJ2-3; 11 bases agree with TRBD2. The CDR3 extends over 18 amino acids. Germline V gene lookup returns CDR1 LGHNA and CDR2 YNFKEQ. CDR3 sequence: CASSQGEGLAGSIDTQYF. In DNA form, the CDR3 reads TGTGCCAGCAGCCAAGGAGAAGGACTAGCGGGTAGCATAGATACGCAGTATTTT.

This clonotype was observed a handful of times. The V and J genes are TRBV20-1 and TRBJ1-5, with D hard to call. The germline V and J ends were trimmed by 0 bases and 0 bases, with 6 bases remaining between them. CDR1 DFQATT and CDR2 SNEGSKA come from the germline V gene (reference sequence). This CDR3 comprises 14 residues. The CDR3 DNA sequence: TGCAGTGCTAGAGATCCGACTAGCAATCAGCCCCAGCATTTT. Amino acids: CSARDPTSNQPQHF.

This clonotype has just a few counts. CDR3 nucleotides: TGTGCCAGCAGCGTTGGGGTTCTACAAGAGACCCAGTACTTC. This codes for CASSVGVLQETQYF. The chain carries TRBV9 and TRBJ2-5; D not resolved. Germline CDR1 and CDR2: SGDLS and YYNGEE. Trimming took 2 bases from V and 2 from J, leaving 10 bases between them. The CDR3 is 14 amino acids.

The V call is TRBV11-2, the J call TRBJ2-4, with 11 bases matching TRBD1. The trim removed 4 bases at V and 8 bases at J, leaving 4 bases unmatched. CDR1 and CDR2 from the germline V gene are SGHAT and FQNNGV. The CDR3 has 14 amino acids. The CDR3 region has the DNA TGTGCCAGCAGCTCCCGGACAGGGGGCCACATTCAGTACTTC. Its protein product is CASSSRTGGHIQYF. Based on the CDR3 plus reference TRBV11-2 and TRBJ2-4, the full variable domain is EAGVAQSPRYKIIEKRQSVAFWCNPISGHATLYWYQQILGQGPKLLIQFQNNGVVDDSQLPKDRFSAERLKGVDSTLKIQPAKLEDSAVYLCASSSRTGGHIQYFGAGTRLSVL.

The chain couples TRBV4-2 to TRBJ1-6; the D gene is possibly TRBD1 (5 bases). Germline lookup yields CDR1 LGHNA and CDR2 YNFKEQ. This CDR3 spans 16 amino acids. V was trimmed by 0 bases and J by 7 bases, leaving 13 bases between them. CDR3 nucleotides: TGTGCCAGCAGCCAAGATGCCGGGACTTTAAATTCACCCCTCCACTTT. Translation: CASSQDAGTLNSPLHF.

The V call is TRBV7-9, the J call TRBJ1-2; no clear D. The CDR3 consists of 11 residues. Trimming removed 5 bases from V and 5 bases from J, with 6 bases in between. CDR1 is SEHNR and CDR2 is FQNEAQ in the germline V gene (reference sequence). The CDR3 DNA follows: TGTGCCAGCAGCCAAACTTATGGCTACACCTTC. Its translation: CASSQTYGYTF.

This chain joins TRBV7-8 and TRBJ2-7, with D perhaps TRBD1 or TRBD2 (6 bases each). Germline CDR1 SGHVS, CDR2 FQNEAQ. The CDR3 length is 15 residues. With 5 bases removed from V and 3 bases from J, the gap between germline ends came to 17 bases. In DNA, the CDR3 is TGTGCCAGCAGCGATGTGGGGGGCTCATACTACGAGCAGTACTTC. Its translation is CASSDVGGSYYEQYF.

This clonotype showed up just a few times. The chain employs TRBV3-1 and TRBJ2-5; D is possibly TRBD1 (5 bases). Germline values: CDR1 LGHDT, CDR2 YNNKEL (reference sequence). The CDR3 has 13 residues. Trimming took 3 bases from V and 4 from J, leaving 9 bases between them. Written as DNA, the CDR3 is TGTGCCAGCAGCCAGTATGGGGCAGAGACCCAGTACTTC. It encodes CASSQYGAETQYF.

The chain uses TRBV5-1 and TRBJ2-1; TRBD2 matches at 7 bases. V lost 3 bases and J lost 12; bases outside the gene matches: 6. Germline loops: CDR1 SGHRS, CDR2 YFSETQ. This CDR3 has 12 amino acids. The CDR3 reads CASSSERGRQFF. The CDR3 DNA reads TGCGCCAGCAGCTCAGAGCGGGGACGGCAGTTCTTC.

The V and J genes are TRBV6-5 and TRBJ1-3; D is uncertain. Trimming took off 8 bases at V and 1 base at J, with 18 bases between the two ends. There are 16 residues in the CDR3. Germline assignment: CDR1 MNHEY and CDR2 SVGAGI. The CDR3, as DNA: TGTGCCAGCGGACCGACGGCGCCCGGATCTGGAAACACCATATATTTT. This encodes CASGPTAPGSGNTIYF.

The J gene is TRBJ2-7, the V gene TRBV6-5; 9 bases match TRBD1. The V segment lost 6 bases and the J segment 2 bases; nucleotides outside the gene matches: 11. The CDR3 has 16 residues. The germline CDR1 and CDR2 sequences are MNHEY and SVGAGI. The CDR3 sequence is CASRGSWDRVAYEQYF. The CDR3 DNA sequence: TGTGCCAGCAGAGGGTCATGGGACAGGGTCGCCTACGAGCAGTACTTC.

Here the CDR3 DNA reads TGCAGCGTTAACCGGGACACGCAGTATTTT. Protein sequence: CSVNRDTQYF. The genes are TRBV29-1 and TRBJ2-3; D may match TRBD1 or TRBD2 (5 bases each). Germline V lookup: CDR1 SQVTM, CDR2 ANQGSEA. V was pared by 5 bases and J by 9 bases, with 9 bases between. The CDR3 contains 10 residues.

In its sample, this clonotype was seen a few times. The junction does not match germline at one end; this may be a read error. The rearrangement uses TRBV5-1 and TRBJ1-2; possibly TRBD1 for D (6 bases). This CDR3 is 13 amino acids long. Per germline, CDR1 SGHRS and CDR2 YFSETQ. The CDR3 sequence: CASTLTGNYGYTF. DNA for the CDR3: TGCGCCAGCACCTTGACAGGAAACTATGGCTACACCTTC.

V is TRBV6-2 or TRBV6-3 and J is TRBJ2-1; D is ambiguous. Germline V gene lookup returns CDR1 MNHEY and CDR2 SVGEGT. V was clipped by 6 bases and J by 7 bases, with 13 bases between them. The CDR3 loop spans 13 amino acids. The CDR3 DNA reads TGTGCCAGCAGGAAGGGTTTTGTGAATGAGCAGTTCTTC. Protein product: CASRKGFVNEQFF.

This clonotype was seen a single time. The rearrangement joins TRBV9 to TRBJ1-2, with TRBD1 identical over 8 bases. The CDR3 totals 14 residues. Germline V gene data show CDR1 as SGDLS and CDR2 as YYNGEE. V dropped 4 bases and J dropped 5; count of bases not matched to a gene: 7. The chain's CDR3 is CASSSLGQVYGYTF. In nucleotides, the CDR3 is TGTGCCAGCAGCTCCCTGGGACAGGTTTATGGCTACACCTTC.

V is TRBV29-1 and J is TRBJ2-7; D gene ambiguous. The germline V and J ends were trimmed by 4 bases and 2 bases, with 9 bases remaining between them. This CDR3 comprises 12 residues. CDR1 and CDR2 (germline): SQVTM, ANQGSEA. CDR3 nucleotides: TGCAGCGTTGGTATCTGGGCCTACGAGCAGTACTTC. It codes for CSVGIWAYEQYF.

The V call is TRBV20-1, the J call TRBJ2-5, with 13 nucleotides matching TRBD2. The germline CDR1 and CDR2 sequences are DFQATT and SNEGSKA (reference sequence). The CDR3 contains 17 residues. V lost 0 bases and J lost 4; bases outside the gene matches: 8. The CDR3 reads CSARDPVGLAGRETQYF. CDR3 sequence (DNA): TGCAGTGCTAGAGATCCGGTGGGACTAGCGGGGCGAGAGACCCAGTACTTC.

J is TRBJ2-7 and V is TRBV6-1; 12 bases align to TRBD1. Germline loops: CDR1 MNHNS, CDR2 SASEGT. The CDR3 contains 15 residues. V was pared by 6 bases and J by 6 bases, with 9 bases of the junction left unmatched. The CDR3: CASRGTGGKVSEQYF. CDR3 nucleotides: TGTGCCAGCAGGGGGACAGGGGGCAAAGTGAGCGAGCAGTACTTC.